This T cell receptor (beta chain) was captured by sequencing in a study of blood T cell repertoires in COVID-19. About the study: From T cells, B-cell-depleted T cells, or PBMCs came the material, which was cDNA or gDNA.

Enrollment of patients from Seattle took place during active infection, with longitudinal follow-up. The table came from immunoSEQ multiplex PCR; TCRdb's copy has only in-frame clones and leaves some out. The repertoire holds 150,000 to 200,000 clones, with around 82% as singletons. The specimen was peripheral blood. The TCR comes from a man of 80 years or more with COVID-19, enrolled during active disease.

The CDR3 nucleotides are TGTGCCAGCAGCGTAGGAGACAGGGGGCTTGAAAAACTGTTTTTT. Its translation: CASSVGDRGLEKLFF. This chain links TRBV9 with TRBJ1-4; 10 bases fit TRBD1. This CDR3 is 15 amino acids long. The V gene end was trimmed by 0 bases and the J gene end by 7 bases; junction bases not matched to a gene: 3. Germline CDR1 is SGDLS and CDR2 is YYNGEE.